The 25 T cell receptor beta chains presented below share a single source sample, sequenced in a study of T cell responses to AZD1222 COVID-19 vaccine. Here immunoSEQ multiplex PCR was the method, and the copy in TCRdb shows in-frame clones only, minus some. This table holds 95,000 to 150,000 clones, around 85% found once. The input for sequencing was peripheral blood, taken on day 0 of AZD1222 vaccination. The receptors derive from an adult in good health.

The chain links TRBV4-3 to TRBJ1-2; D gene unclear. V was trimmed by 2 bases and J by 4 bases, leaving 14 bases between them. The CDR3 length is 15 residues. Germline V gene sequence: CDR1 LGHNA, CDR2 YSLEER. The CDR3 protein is CASSQLRDGPYGYTF. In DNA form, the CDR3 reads TGCGCCAGCAGCCAACTGCGAGACGGCCCCTATGGCTACACCTTC.

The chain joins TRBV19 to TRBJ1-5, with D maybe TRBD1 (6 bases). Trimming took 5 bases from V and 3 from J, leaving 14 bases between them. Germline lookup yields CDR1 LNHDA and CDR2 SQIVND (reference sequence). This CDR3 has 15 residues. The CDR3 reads CASSAGQNPNQPQHF. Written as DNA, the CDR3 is TGTGCCAGTAGTGCAGGACAGAACCCCAATCAGCCCCAGCATTTT.

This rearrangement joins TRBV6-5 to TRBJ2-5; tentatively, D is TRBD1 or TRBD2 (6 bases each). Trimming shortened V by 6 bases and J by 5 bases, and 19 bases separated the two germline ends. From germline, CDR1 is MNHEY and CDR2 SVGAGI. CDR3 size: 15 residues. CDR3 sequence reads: CASSPGAEKGETQYF. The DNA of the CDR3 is TGTGCCAGCAGCCCGGGGGCCGAGAAAGGGGAGACCCAGTACTTC.

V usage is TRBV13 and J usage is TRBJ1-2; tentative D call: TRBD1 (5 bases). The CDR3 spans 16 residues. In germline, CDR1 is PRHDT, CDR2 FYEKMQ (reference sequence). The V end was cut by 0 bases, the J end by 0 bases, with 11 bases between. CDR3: CASSLGPGPTNYGYTF. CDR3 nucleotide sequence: TGTGCCAGCAGCTTAGGCCCGGGACCTACTAACTATGGCTACACCTTC. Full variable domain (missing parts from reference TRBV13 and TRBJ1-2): AAGVIQSPRHLIKEKRETATLKCYPIPRHDTVYWYQQGPGQDPQFLISFYEKMQSDKGSIPDRFSAQQFSDYHSELNMSSLELGDSALYFCASSLGPGPTNYGYTFGSGTRLTVV.

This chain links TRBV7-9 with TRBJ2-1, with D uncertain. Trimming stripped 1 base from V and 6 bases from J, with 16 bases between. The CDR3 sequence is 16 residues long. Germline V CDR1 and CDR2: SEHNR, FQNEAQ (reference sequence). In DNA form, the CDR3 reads TGTGCCAGCAGCTTAGAGGTGCGGCGATGGGGCAATGAGCAGTTCTTC. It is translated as CASSLEVRRWGNEQFF.

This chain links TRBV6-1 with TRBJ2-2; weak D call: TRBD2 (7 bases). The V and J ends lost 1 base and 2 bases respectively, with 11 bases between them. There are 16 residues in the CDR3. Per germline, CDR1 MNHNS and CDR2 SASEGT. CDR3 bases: TGTGCCAGCAGTGAAGGGGGGGGCTCTAACACCGGGGAGCTGTTTTTT. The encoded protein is CASSEGGGSNTGELFF.

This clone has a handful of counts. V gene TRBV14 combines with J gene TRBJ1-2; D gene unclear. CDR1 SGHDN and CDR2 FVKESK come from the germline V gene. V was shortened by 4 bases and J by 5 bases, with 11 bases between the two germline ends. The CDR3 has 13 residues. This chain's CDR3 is CASSPDLEYGYTF. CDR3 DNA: TGTGCCAGCAGCCCTGACCTCGAGTATGGCTACACCTTC.

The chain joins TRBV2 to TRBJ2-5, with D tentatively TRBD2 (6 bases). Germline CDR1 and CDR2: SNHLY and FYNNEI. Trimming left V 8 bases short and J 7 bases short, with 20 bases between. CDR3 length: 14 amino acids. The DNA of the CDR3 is TGTGCCAGCGAAGATCGGGGGTTCCGTGGGACCCAGTACTTC. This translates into CASEDRGFRGTQYF. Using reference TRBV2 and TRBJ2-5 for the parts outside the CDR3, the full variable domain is EPEVTQTPSHQVTQMGQEVILRCVPISNHLYFYWYRQILGQKVEFLVSFYNNEISEKSEIFDDQFSVERPDGSNFTLKIRSTKLEDSAMYFCASEDRGFRGTQYFGPGTRLLVL.

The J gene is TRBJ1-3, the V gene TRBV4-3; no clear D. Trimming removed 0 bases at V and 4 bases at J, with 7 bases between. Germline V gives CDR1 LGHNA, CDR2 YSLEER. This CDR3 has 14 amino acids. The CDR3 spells CASSQDLEGNTIYF. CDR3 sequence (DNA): TGCGCCAGCAGCCAAGATCTTGAGGGAAACACCATATATTTT.

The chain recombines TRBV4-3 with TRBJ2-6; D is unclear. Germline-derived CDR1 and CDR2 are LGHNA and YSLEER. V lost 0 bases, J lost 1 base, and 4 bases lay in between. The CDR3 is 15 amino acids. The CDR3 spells CASSQEDSGANVLTF. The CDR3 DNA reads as TGCGCCAGCAGCCAAGAAGATTCTGGGGCCAACGTCCTGACTTTC.

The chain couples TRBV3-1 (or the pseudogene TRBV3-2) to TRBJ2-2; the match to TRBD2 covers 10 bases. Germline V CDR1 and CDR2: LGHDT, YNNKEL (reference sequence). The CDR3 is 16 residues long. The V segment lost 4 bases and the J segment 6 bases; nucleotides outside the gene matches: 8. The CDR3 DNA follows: TGTGCCAGCAGCCGGGTGCTGACTAGCGGGTCCGGGGAGCTGTTTTTT. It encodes CASSRVLTSGSGELFF.

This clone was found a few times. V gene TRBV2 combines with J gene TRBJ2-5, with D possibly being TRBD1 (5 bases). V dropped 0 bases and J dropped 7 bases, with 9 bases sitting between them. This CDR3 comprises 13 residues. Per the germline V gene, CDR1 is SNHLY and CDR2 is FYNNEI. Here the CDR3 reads CASSEALQGTQYF. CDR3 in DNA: TGTGCCAGCAGTGAAGCGCTTCAGGGGACCCAGTACTTC.

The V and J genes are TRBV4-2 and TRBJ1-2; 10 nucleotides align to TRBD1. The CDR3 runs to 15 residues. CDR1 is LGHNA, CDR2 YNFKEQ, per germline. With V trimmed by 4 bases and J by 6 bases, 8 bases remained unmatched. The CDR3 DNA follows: TGTGCCAGCAGCCTTGGACAGGGGGGGGTTGATGGCTACACCTTC. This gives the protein CASSLGQGGVDGYTF.

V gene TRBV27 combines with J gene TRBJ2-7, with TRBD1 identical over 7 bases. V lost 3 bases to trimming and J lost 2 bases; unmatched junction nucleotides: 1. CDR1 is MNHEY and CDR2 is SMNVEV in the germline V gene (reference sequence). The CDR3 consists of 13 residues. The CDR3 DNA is TGTGCCAGCAGTTTCGACAGGGCCTACGAGCAGTACTTC. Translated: CASSFDRAYEQYF.

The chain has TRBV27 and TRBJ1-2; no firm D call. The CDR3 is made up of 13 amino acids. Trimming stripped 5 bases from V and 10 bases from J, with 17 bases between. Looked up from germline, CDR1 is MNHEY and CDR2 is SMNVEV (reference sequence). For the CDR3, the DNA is TGTGCCAGCAGTCTGGGAGTAGGCTTCGACTACACCTTC. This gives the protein CASSLGVGFDYTF.

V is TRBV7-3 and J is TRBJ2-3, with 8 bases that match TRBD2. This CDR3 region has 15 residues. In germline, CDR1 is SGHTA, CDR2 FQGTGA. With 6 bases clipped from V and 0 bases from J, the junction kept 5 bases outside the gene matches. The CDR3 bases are TGTGCCAGCAGTCCCAGCGGGGGAAGCACAGATACGCAGTATTTT. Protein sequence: CASSPSGGSTDTQYF.

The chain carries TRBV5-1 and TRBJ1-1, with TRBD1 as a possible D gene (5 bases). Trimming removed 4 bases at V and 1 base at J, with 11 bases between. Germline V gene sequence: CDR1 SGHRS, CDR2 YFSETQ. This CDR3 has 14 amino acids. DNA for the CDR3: TGCGCCAGCAGCCGGAGGACACAGAACACTGAAGCTTTCTTT. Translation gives CASSRRTQNTEAFF.

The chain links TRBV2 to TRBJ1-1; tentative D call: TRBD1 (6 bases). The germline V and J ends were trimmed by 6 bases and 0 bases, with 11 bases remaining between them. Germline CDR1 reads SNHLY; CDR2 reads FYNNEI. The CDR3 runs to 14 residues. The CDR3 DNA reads TGTGCCAGCAGGGGGGCGGTTTTGAACACTGAAGCTTTCTTT. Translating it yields CASRGAVLNTEAFF.

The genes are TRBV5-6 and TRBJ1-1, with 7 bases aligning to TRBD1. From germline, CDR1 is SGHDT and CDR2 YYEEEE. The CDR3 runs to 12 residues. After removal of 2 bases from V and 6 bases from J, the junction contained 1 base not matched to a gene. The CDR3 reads CASSLRGPEAFF. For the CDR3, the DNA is TGTGCCAGCAGCTTAAGGGGGCCTGAAGCTTTCTTT.

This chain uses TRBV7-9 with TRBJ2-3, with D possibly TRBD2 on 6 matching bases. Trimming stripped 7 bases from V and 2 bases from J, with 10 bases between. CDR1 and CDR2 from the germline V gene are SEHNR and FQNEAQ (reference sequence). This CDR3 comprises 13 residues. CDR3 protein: CASMEGTTDTQYF. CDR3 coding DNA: TGTGCCAGCATGGAGGGGACCACAGATACGCAGTATTTT.

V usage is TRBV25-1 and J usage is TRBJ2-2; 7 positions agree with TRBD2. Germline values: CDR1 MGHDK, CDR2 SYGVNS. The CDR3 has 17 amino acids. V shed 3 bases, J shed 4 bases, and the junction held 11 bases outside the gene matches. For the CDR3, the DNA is TGTGCCAGCAGTGACTGGGACTACCCGCGACGCACCGGGGAGCTGTTTTTT. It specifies CASSDWDYPRRTGELFF.

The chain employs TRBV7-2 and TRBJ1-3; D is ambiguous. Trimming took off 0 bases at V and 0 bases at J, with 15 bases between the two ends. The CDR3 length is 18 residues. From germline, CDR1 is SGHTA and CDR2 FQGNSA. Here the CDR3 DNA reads TGTGCCAGCAGCTTAGCTGTTACCTTCGGGAGCTCTGGAAACACCATATATTTT. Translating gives CASSLAVTFGSSGNTIYF.

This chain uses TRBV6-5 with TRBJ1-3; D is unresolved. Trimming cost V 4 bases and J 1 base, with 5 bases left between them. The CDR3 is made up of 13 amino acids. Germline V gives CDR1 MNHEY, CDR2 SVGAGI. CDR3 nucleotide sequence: TGTGCCAGCAGTTCCGGGTCTGGAAACACCATATATTTT. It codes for CASSSGSGNTIYF.

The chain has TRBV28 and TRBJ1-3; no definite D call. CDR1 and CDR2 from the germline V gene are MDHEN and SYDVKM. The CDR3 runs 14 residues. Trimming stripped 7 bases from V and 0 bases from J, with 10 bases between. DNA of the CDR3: TGTGCCAGCACCGCGCCCATCTCTGGAAACACCATATATTTT. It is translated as CASTAPISGNTIYF.

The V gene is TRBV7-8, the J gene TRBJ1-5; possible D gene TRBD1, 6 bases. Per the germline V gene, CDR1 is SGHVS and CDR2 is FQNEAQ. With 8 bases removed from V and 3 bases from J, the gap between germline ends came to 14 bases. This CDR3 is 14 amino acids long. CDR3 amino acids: CASGPYRDNQPQHF. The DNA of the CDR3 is TGTGCCAGCGGCCCTTACAGGGACAATCAGCCCCAGCATTTT.